This TCR beta chain was retrieved from a study of shared clonotypes between healthy human individuals. The CDR3 spans 19 residues. Trimming pared 0 bases from V and 1 base from J, leaving 20 bases between. Germline CDR1 is SGHTA and CDR2 is FQGTGA. This clone was counted a single time. Sequenced by immunoSEQ multiplex PCR; TCRdb stores in-frame clones only, minus some. The table has around 1.6 million clones, under 99% seen once. Sequencing was performed on naive CD4+ T cells sorted from blood. Stated subset: CD45RA+ positively selected. This clonotype originated in a man aged 25 to 40 in good health. This chain joins TRBV7-3 and TRBJ2-3; possibly TRBD2 for D (5 bases). As DNA, the CDR3 is TGTGCCAGCAGCTTAACGCCGCCGGGATCACATTCTCGCACAGATACGCAGTATTTT. Its protein is CASSLTPPGSHSRTDTQYF.